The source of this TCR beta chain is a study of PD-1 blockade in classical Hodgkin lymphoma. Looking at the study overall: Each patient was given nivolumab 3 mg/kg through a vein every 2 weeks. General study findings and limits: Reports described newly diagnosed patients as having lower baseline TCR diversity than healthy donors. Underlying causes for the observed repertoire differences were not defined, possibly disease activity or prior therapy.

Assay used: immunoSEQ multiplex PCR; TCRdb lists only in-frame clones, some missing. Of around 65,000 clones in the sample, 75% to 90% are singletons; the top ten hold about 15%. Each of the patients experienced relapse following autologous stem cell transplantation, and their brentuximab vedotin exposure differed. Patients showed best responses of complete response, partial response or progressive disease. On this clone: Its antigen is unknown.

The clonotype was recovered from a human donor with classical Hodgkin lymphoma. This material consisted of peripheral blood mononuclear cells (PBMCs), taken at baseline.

This CDR3 is CASGSAGLRLDTQYF. The CDR3, as DNA: TGTGCTAGTGGTTCCGCTGGACTACGCCTAGATACGCAGTATTTT. The chain joins TRBV12-5 to TRBJ2-3, with D perhaps TRBD2 (6 bases). Germline V gives CDR1 LGHNT, CDR2 FRNRAP. There are 15 residues in the CDR3. V dropped 4 bases and J dropped 5 bases, with 16 bases sitting between them.